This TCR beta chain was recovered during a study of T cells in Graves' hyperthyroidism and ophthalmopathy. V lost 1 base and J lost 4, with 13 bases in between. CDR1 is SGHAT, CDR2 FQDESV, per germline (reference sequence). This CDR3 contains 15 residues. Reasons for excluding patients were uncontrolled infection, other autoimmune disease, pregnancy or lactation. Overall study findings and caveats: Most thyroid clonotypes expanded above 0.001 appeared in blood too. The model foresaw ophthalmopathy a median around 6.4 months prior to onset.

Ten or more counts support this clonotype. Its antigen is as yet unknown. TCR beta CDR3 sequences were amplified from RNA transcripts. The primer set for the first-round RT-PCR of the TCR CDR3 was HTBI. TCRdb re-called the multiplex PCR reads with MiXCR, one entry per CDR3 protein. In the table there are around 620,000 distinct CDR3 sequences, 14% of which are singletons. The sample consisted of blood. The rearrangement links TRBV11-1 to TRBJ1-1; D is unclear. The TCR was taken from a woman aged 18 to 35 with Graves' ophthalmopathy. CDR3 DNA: TGTGCCAGCAGCTTAGGTAGGGCGCGGGGCACTGAAGCTTTCTTT. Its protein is CASSLGRARGTEAFF.